A selection of T cell receptor beta chains follows, all from one sample in a study of blood T cell repertoires in COVID-19. The assay was immunoSEQ multiplex PCR, and TCRdb's table has in-frame clones only and misses some. The repertoire holds approximately 300,000 clones, around nine tenths seen once, with 5.2% in the top ten. The source material was PBMCs or T cells enriched from blood (not recorded which). Receptors originate from a man aged 60-69 years who had recovered from COVID-19. Both conserved end residues are part of each CDR3. Each record gives: V gene, D gene, clone size, J gene, CDR3 protein, CDR3 DNA. The D gene is left open where the match is weak. Part of the rows lack a size; the others show once, few, many or a class for expanded clones.

V gene: TRBV5-4; D gene: NA; clone size: NA; J gene: TRBJ1-4; CDR3 protein: CASSWKGDNEKLFF; CDR3 DNA: TGTGCCAGCAGCTGGAAGGGGGATAATGAAAAACTGTTTTTT
V gene: TRBV12-2; D gene: NA; clone size: NA; J gene: TRBJ2-1; CDR3 protein: CASRLVVRGSYNEQFF; CDR3 DNA: TGTGCAAGTCGCTTAGTGGTGCGAGGATCCTACAATGAGCAGTTCTTC
V gene: TRBV29-1; D gene: NA; clone size: NA; J gene: TRBJ2-2; CDR3 protein: CSVGLSSTGELFF; CDR3 DNA: TGCAGCGTTGGTCTGTCGAGCACCGGGGAGCTGTTTTTT
V gene: TRBV6-5; D gene: NA; clone size: NA; J gene: TRBJ1-5; CDR3 protein: CASRLQGTAVQPQHF; CDR3 DNA: TGTGCCAGCAGGCTACAGGGCACCGCTGTTCAGCCCCAGCATTTT
V gene: TRBV7-3; D gene: TRBD1; clone size: NA; J gene: TRBJ2-7; CDR3 protein: CASSQTGVSTYEQYF; CDR3 DNA: TGTGCCAGCAGCCAAACAGGGGTCTCGACCTACGAGCAGTACTTC
V gene: TRBV19; D gene: NA; clone size: once; J gene: TRBJ2-1; CDR3 protein: CASSMARGLYNEQFF; CDR3 DNA: TGTGCCAGTAGTATGGCGCGCGGCCTTTACAATGAGCAGTTCTTC
V gene: TRBV7-3; D gene: TRBD1; clone size: NA; J gene: TRBJ2-6; CDR3 protein: CASSPQGPLYSGANVLTF; CDR3 DNA: TGTGCCAGCAGCCCACAGGGGCCCCTTTACTCTGGGGCCAACGTCCTGACTTTC
V gene: TRBV6-5; D gene: TRBD1; clone size: NA; J gene: TRBJ1-2; CDR3 protein: CASKLQGAHYGYTF; CDR3 DNA: TGTGCCAGCAAATTACAGGGGGCTCACTATGGCTACACCTTC
V gene: TRBV2; D gene: NA; clone size: NA; J gene: TRBJ2-3; CDR3 protein: CASSVQGIADTQYF; CDR3 DNA: TGTGCCAGCAGTGTTCAGGGGATCGCAGATACGCAGTATTTT
V gene: TRBV6-2/TRBV6-3; D gene: TRBD1; clone size: NA; J gene: TRBJ2-5; CDR3 protein: CASSRRTGEGETQYF; CDR3 DNA: TGTGCCAGCAGTCGAAGGACAGGGGAAGGAGAGACCCAGTACTTC
V gene: TRBV5-1; D gene: TRBD1; clone size: NA; J gene: TRBJ2-1; CDR3 protein: CASRLGTGGLAGPYNEQFF; CDR3 DNA: TGCGCCAGCAGACTCGGGACAGGGGGGCTAGCGGGCCCCTACAATGAGCAGTTCTTC
V gene: TRBV7-6; D gene: NA; clone size: NA; J gene: TRBJ2-7; CDR3 protein: CASSLGPGRYEQYF; CDR3 DNA: TGTGCCAGCAGCTTAGGGCCAGGGAGGTACGAGCAGTACTTC
V gene: TRBV12-3/TRBV12-4; D gene: TRBD1; clone size: NA; J gene: TRBJ2-7; CDR3 protein: CASTVDRGSEQYF; CDR3 DNA: TGTGCCAGCACCGTCGACAGGGGGAGCGAGCAGTACTTC
V gene: TRBV28; D gene: NA; clone size: NA; J gene: TRBJ2-3; CDR3 protein: CANKFRGQTDTQYF; CDR3 DNA: TGTGCCAACAAGTTCCGAGGGCAAACAGATACGCAGTATTTT
V gene: TRBV7-2; D gene: TRBD1; clone size: NA; J gene: TRBJ2-7; CDR3 protein: CASKGGTGGSEQYF; CDR3 DNA: TGTGCCAGTAAGGGTGGGACAGGGGGCTCCGAGCAGTACTTC
V gene: TRBV7-3; D gene: NA; clone size: once; J gene: TRBJ2-3; CDR3 protein: CASSLSPRQETDTQYF; CDR3 DNA: TGTGCCAGCAGCTTGTCACCGAGACAGGAGACAGATACGCAGTATTTT
V gene: TRBV29-1; D gene: TRBD2; clone size: NA; J gene: TRBJ2-5; CDR3 protein: CSGKDSLAGNQETQYF; CDR3 DNA: TGCAGCGGCAAAGATTCACTAGCGGGGAATCAAGAGACCCAGTACTTC
V gene: TRBV5-1; D gene: NA; clone size: NA; J gene: TRBJ1-1; CDR3 protein: CASNLGVGQNTEAFF; CDR3 DNA: TGCGCCAGCAACTTGGGGGTGGGGCAGAACACTGAAGCTTTCTTT
V gene: TRBV27; D gene: TRBD2; clone size: NA; J gene: TRBJ2-1; CDR3 protein: CASSLGLAPLNEQFF; CDR3 DNA: TGTGCCAGCAGCTTGGGACTAGCACCACTAAATGAGCAGTTCTTC
V gene: TRBV3-1/TRBV3-2; D gene: NA; clone size: once; J gene: TRBJ1-2; CDR3 protein: CASTLSGGARGYTF; CDR3 DNA: TGTGCCAGCACCCTCTCGGGGGGGGCCCGGGGCTACACCTTC
V gene: TRBV5-1; D gene: NA; clone size: few; J gene: TRBJ1-2; CDR3 protein: CASSSGQQNYGYTF; CDR3 DNA: TGCGCCAGCAGCTCCGGACAGCAAAACTATGGCTACACCTTC
V gene: TRBV28; D gene: NA; clone size: few; J gene: TRBJ1-2; CDR3 protein: CASSDLRTVGIGYTF; CDR3 DNA: TGTGCCAGCAGCGACCTCCGGACAGTAGGTATAGGCTACACCTTC
V gene: TRBV28; D gene: TRBD2; clone size: few; J gene: TRBJ2-1; CDR3 protein: CASSGHGLAGSNEQFF; CDR3 DNA: TGTGCCAGCAGTGGCCACGGACTAGCGGGATCCAATGAGCAGTTCTTC
V gene: TRBV5-1; D gene: NA; clone size: NA; J gene: TRBJ1-1; CDR3 protein: CASRWAGDTEAFF; CDR3 DNA: TGCGCCAGCAGATGGGCAGGGGACACTGAAGCTTTCTTT
V gene: TRBV27; D gene: TRBD1; clone size: NA; J gene: TRBJ2-3; CDR3 protein: CASSLDRAADTQYF; CDR3 DNA: TGTGCCAGCAGCCTGGACAGGGCTGCAGATACGCAGTATTTT
V gene: TRBV3-1/TRBV3-2; D gene: NA; clone size: NA; J gene: TRBJ1-6; CDR3 protein: CASSQGAGGVASSYNSPLHF; CDR3 DNA: TGTGCCAGCAGCCAAGGGGCGGGAGGAGTAGCTAGCTCCTATAATTCACCCCTCCACTTT
V gene: TRBV30; D gene: NA; clone size: NA; J gene: TRBJ2-5; CDR3 protein: CAWRSAGKETQYF; CDR3 DNA: TGTGCCTGGAGGTCTGCGGGGAAAGAGACCCAGTACTTC
V gene: TRBV29-1; D gene: NA; clone size: NA; J gene: TRBJ1-1; CDR3 protein: CSVPGIWTEAFF; CDR3 DNA: TGCAGCGTCCCGGGTATATGGACTGAAGCTTTCTTT
V gene: TRBV3-1/TRBV3-2; D gene: NA; clone size: NA; J gene: TRBJ2-1; CDR3 protein: CASSRGLGESYNEQFF; CDR3 DNA: TGTGCCAGCAGCCGCGGCCTCGGGGAATCCTACAATGAGCAGTTCTTC
V gene: TRBV28; D gene: NA; clone size: NA; J gene: TRBJ1-2; CDR3 protein: CASSTRGYGYTF; CDR3 DNA: TGTGCCAGCAGTACCCGAGGCTATGGCTACACCTTC
V gene: TRBV4-3; D gene: TRBD2; clone size: NA; J gene: TRBJ2-2; CDR3 protein: CASSHSTSGSFGGELFF; CDR3 DNA: TGCGCCAGCAGCCATTCGACTAGCGGGAGTTTCGGCGGGGAGCTGTTTTTT
V gene: TRBV5-1; D gene: TRBD1; clone size: NA; J gene: TRBJ1-4; CDR3 protein: CASSQGVTNEKLFF; CDR3 DNA: TGCGCCAGCTCACAGGGGGTGACTAATGAAAAACTGTTTTTT
V gene: TRBV27; D gene: TRBD1; clone size: NA; J gene: TRBJ2-1; CDR3 protein: CASSLTRRGQFHNEQFF; CDR3 DNA: TGTGCCAGCAGTTTGACTCGAAGGGGACAGTTCCACAATGAGCAGTTCTTC
V gene: TRBV5-1; D gene: NA; clone size: once; J gene: TRBJ2-5; CDR3 protein: CASMGGAGPQETQYF; CDR3 DNA: TGCGCCAGCATGGGGGGGGCAGGACCCCAAGAGACCCAGTACTTC
V gene: TRBV7-2; D gene: TRBD2; clone size: NA; J gene: TRBJ2-1; CDR3 protein: CASSLSGTSGSYNEQFF; CDR3 DNA: TGTGCCAGCAGCTTATCCGGGACTAGCGGTTCATACAATGAGCAGTTCTTC
V gene: TRBV30; D gene: NA; clone size: NA; J gene: TRBJ1-1; CDR3 protein: CAWSVVQYTEAFF; CDR3 DNA: TGTGCCTGGAGTGTTGTACAGTACACTGAAGCTTTCTTT
V gene: TRBV7-9; D gene: NA; clone size: NA; J gene: TRBJ1-1; CDR3 protein: CASRAGRGPTAFF; CDR3 DNA: TGTGCCAGCAGGGCGGGCAGGGGCCCCACCGCTTTCTTT
V gene: TRBV19; D gene: NA; clone size: once; J gene: TRBJ2-2; CDR3 protein: CASSIVAANTGELFF; CDR3 DNA: TGTGCCAGTAGTATAGTAGCAGCGAACACCGGGGAGCTGTTTTTT
V gene: TRBV5-1; D gene: TRBD1; clone size: NA; J gene: TRBJ1-4; CDR3 protein: CASSRTGRLNEKLFF; CDR3 DNA: TGCGCCAGCTCGAGGACAGGCCGCCTTAATGAAAAACTGTTTTTT
V gene: TRBV5-8; D gene: TRBD2; clone size: NA; J gene: TRBJ2-1; CDR3 protein: CASSAGTSGGGLEEQFF; CDR3 DNA: TGTGCCAGCAGCGCCGGGACTAGCGGGGGGGGCCTTGAGGAGCAGTTCTTC
V gene: TRBV28; D gene: NA; clone size: NA; J gene: TRBJ1-5; CDR3 protein: CASKQQYRDDQPQHF; CDR3 DNA: TGTGCCAGTAAACAACAATACAGGGATGATCAGCCCCAGCATTTT
V gene: TRBV5-8; D gene: NA; clone size: NA; J gene: TRBJ1-6; CDR3 protein: CASSPSSYNSPLHF; CDR3 DNA: TGTGCCAGCAGCCCGAGCTCCTATAATTCACCCCTCCACTTT
V gene: TRBV18; D gene: NA; clone size: NA; J gene: TRBJ2-5; CDR3 protein: CASSPPSGSYETQYF; CDR3 DNA: TGTGCCAGCTCACCACCCTCGGGGAGCTACGAGACCCAGTACTTC
V gene: TRBV11-3; D gene: TRBD1; clone size: NA; J gene: TRBJ2-7; CDR3 protein: CASSRDREGEQYF; CDR3 DNA: TGTGCCAGCAGCCGGGACAGGGAGGGCGAGCAGTACTTC
V gene: TRBV21-1; D gene: NA; clone size: NA; J gene: TRBJ2-7; CDR3 protein: CASSKALGQGEQYF; CDR3 DNA: TGTGCCAGCAGCAAAGCCCTCGGACAGGGCGAGCAGTACTTC
V gene: TRBV30; D gene: NA; clone size: NA; J gene: TRBJ1-5; CDR3 protein: CAWSVRGNQPQHF; CDR3 DNA: TGTGCCTGGAGTGTACGAGGAAATCAGCCCCAGCATTTT